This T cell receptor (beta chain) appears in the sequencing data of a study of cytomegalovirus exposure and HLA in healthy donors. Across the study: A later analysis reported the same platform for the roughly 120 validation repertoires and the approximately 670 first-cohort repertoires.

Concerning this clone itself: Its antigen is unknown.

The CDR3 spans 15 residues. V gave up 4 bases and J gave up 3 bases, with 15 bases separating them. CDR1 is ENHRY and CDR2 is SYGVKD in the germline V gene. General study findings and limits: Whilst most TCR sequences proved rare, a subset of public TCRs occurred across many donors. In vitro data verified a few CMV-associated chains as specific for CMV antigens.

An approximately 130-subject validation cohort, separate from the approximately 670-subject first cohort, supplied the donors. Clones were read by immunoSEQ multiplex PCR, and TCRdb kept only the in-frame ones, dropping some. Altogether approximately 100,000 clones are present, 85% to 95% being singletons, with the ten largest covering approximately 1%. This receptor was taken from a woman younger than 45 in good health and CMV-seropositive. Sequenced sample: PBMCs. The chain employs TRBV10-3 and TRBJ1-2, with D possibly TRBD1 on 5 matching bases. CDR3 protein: CAISGGYSLHYGYTF. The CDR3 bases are TGTGCCATCAGTGGGGGCTACTCTCTTCACTATGGCTACACCTTC.